These 9 T cell receptor beta chains originate from one sample sequenced in a study of cytomegalovirus exposure and HLA in healthy donors. Use of 60 Vbeta and 13 Jbeta primers characterized the PCR. Clones were read by immunoSEQ multiplex PCR, and TCRdb kept only the in-frame ones, dropping some. This sample's table reports approximately 110,000 clones. The sequencing input was PBMCs. These receptors came from a man aged 18 to 30 in good health and CMV-seronegative.

The rearrangement links TRBV28 to TRBJ1-5; D gene unclear. Germline values: CDR1 MDHEN, CDR2 SYDVKM. CDR3 length: 17 residues. Trimming shortened V by 0 bases and J by 3 bases, and 15 bases separated the two germline ends. CDR3 region: CASSLWAGQANNQPQHF. CDR3 nucleotides: TGTGCCAGCAGTTTATGGGCAGGCCAAGCCAACAATCAGCCCCAGCATTTT.

The chain couples TRBV13 to TRBJ2-7; D possibly corresponds to TRBD1 (5 bases). Trimming pared 0 bases from V and 0 bases from J, leaving 12 bases between. The germline CDR1 and CDR2 sequences are PRHDT and FYEKMQ (reference sequence). The CDR3 contains 16 residues. The CDR3 loop reads CASSLGDLGLSYEQYF. In DNA form, the CDR3 reads TGTGCCAGCAGCTTAGGCGATTTGGGGCTCTCCTACGAGCAGTACTTC.

The chain has TRBV18 and TRBJ1-5; D not certain. Trimming left V 3 bases short and J 0 bases short, with 12 bases between. The CDR3 totals 16 residues. Looked up from germline, CDR1 is KGHSH and CDR2 is LQKENI. For the CDR3, the DNA is TGTGCCAGCTCACCGGATGGCGGATATAGCAATCAGCCCCAGCATTTT. Translating it yields CASSPDGGYSNQPQHF.

The chain uses TRBV2 and TRBJ1-2, with no clear D. V gave up 8 bases and J gave up 6 bases, with 19 bases separating them. The CDR3 contains 14 residues. Germline CDR1 SNHLY, CDR2 FYNNEI. CDR3 protein: CASLAGRPSDGYTF. In DNA form, the CDR3 reads TGTGCCAGCCTTGCGGGGAGGCCGTCCGATGGCTACACCTTC.

This chain links TRBV9 with TRBJ1-3; D unresolved. In germline, CDR1 is SGDLS, CDR2 YYNGEE. This CDR3 is built from 14 residues. With 3 bases removed from V and 1 base from J, the gap between germline ends came to 8 bases. CDR3 protein: CASSETLSGNTIYF. The CDR3, as DNA: TGTGCCAGCAGCGAGACACTTTCTGGAAACACCATATATTTT.

The genes are TRBV29-1 and TRBJ2-5; 7 nucleotides match TRBD1. CDR3 length: 12 residues. Per germline, CDR1 SQVTM and CDR2 ANQGSEA. With 7 bases clipped from V and 2 bases from J, the junction kept 4 bases outside the gene matches. CDR3 nucleotides: TGCAGCGAGGGACAGCTACAAGAGACCCAGTACTTC. Amino acids: CSEGQLQETQYF. The full variable domain, its missing parts supplied by reference TRBV29-1 and TRBJ2-5, is SAVISQKPSRDICQRGTSLTIQCQVDSQVTMMFWYRQQPGQSLTLIATANQGSEATYESGFVIDKFPISRPNLTFSTLTVSNMSPEDSSIYLCSEGQLQETQYFGPGTRLLVL.

The V gene is TRBV5-1, the J gene TRBJ1-1, with D tentatively TRBD1 (6 bases). Germline CDR1 SGHRS, CDR2 YFSETQ. This CDR3 is 15 amino acids long. Trimming pared 2 bases from V and 1 base from J, leaving 12 bases between. The CDR3 DNA follows: TGCGCCAGCAGCTTCTACGGACAGAAGAACACTGAAGCTTTCTTT. It specifies CASSFYGQKNTEAFF.

The chain is built from TRBV7-9 and TRBJ1-1; D remains ambiguous. The V end was cut by 7 bases, the J end by 0 bases, with 15 bases between. The V gene's germline CDR1 is SEHNR and CDR2 FQNEAQ (reference sequence). This CDR3 comprises 15 residues. The CDR3 region has the DNA TGTGCCAGCATTCCGCAGTCGGGTTTGAACACTGAAGCTTTCTTT. This encodes CASIPQSGLNTEAFF.

The J gene is TRBJ2-7, the V gene TRBV5-1, with 7 bases that match TRBD1. Germline CDR1 and CDR2: SGHRS and YFSETQ. Germline trimming cut 4 bases from V and 4 bases from J; bases unmatched to any gene: 5. This CDR3 has 13 amino acids. The CDR3 region has the DNA TGCGCCAGCAGCCATGACAGGGAGTACGAGCAGTACTTC. It yields the protein CASSHDREYEQYF.